These 2 T cell receptor beta chains share one sample of origin, sequenced in a study of control samples from healthy donors and cancer patients. Data came from immunoSEQ multiplex PCR; TCRdb stores just in-frame clones and leaves some out. This table holds 150,000 or so clones, roughly 90% found once. The sequencing input was blood. The receptor source for this set is a man aged 25 to 40 in good health.

The CDR3 sequence: CASSLAISGNTIYF. CDR3 nucleotides: TGTGCCAGCAGCTTGGCCATCTCTGGAAACACCATATATTTT. The V call is TRBV5-4, the J call TRBJ1-3; D is unresolved. The length of the CDR3 is 14 residues. Trimming left V 0 bases short and J 0 bases short, with 4 bases between. Germline V gives CDR1 SGHNT, CDR2 YYREEE (reference sequence).

The V call is TRBV14, the J call TRBJ2-5, with 10 bases that match TRBD2. Trimming removed 1 base from V and 2 bases from J; junction bases left unmatched: 13. Germline CDR1 and CDR2: SGHDN and FVKESK. The CDR3 spans 19 residues. The CDR3 nucleotides read TGTGCCAGCAGCCAAGGGATAGCGGGAGGCGTTAGCGAGCAAGAGACCCAGTACTTC. Its protein product is CASSQGIAGGVSEQETQYF. Combining the CDR3 with reference TRBV14 and TRBJ2-5 gives the whole variable domain EAGVTQFPSHSVIEKGQTVTLRCDPISGHDNLYWYRRVMGKEIKFLLHFVKESKQDESGMPNNRFLAERTGGTYSTLKVQPAELEDSGVYFCASSQGIAGGVSEQETQYFGPGTRLLVL.